The present TCR beta chain was sequenced within a study of cytomegalovirus exposure and HLA in healthy donors. Trimming took off 4 bases at V and 0 bases at J, with 7 bases between the two ends. Germline-derived CDR1 and CDR2 are LNHNV and YYDKDF (reference sequence). The CDR3 has 14 residues. Researchers ran the PCR with 60 Vbeta and 13 Jbeta primers. Profiled with immunoSEQ multiplex PCR; TCRdb holds only in-frame clones, not every one. This sample has under 200,000 clones; about four fifths occur once, and the top ten carry approximately 0.47%. Input material: PBMCs. This chain joins TRBV15 and TRBJ1-3; D is ambiguous. The TCR comes from a woman in her 50s in good health and CMV-seronegative. The CDR3 is CATSTRSSGNTIYF. The CDR3 bases are TGTGCCACCAGCACAAGGAGCTCTGGAAACACCATATATTTT.